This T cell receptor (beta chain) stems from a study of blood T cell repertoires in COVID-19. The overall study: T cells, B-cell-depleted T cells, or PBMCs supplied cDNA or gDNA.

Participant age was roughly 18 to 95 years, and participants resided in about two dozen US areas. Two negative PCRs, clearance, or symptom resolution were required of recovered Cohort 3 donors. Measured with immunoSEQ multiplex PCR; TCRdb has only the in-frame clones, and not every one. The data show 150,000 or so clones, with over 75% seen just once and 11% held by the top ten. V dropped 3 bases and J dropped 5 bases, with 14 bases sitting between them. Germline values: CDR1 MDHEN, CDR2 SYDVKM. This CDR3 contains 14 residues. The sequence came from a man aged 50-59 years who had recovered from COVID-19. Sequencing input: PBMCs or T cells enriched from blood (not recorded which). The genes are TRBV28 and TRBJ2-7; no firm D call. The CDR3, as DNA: TGTGCCAGCAGTTTGGCCTCATATACCCACGAGCAGTACTTC. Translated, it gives CASSLASYTHEQYF.